This is a list of T cell receptor beta chains from one sample in a study of cytomegalovirus exposure and HLA in healthy donors. Clones were sequenced by immunoSEQ multiplex PCR, and TCRdb holds only the in-frame ones, with some missing. The data show roughly 100,000 clones, around four fifths seen once. Sequenced input: PBMCs. Receptors originate from a woman aged 40 to 50 in good health and CMV-seropositive. The CDR3 runs from the conserved cysteine through the conserved F or W. D genes are given only for firm matches. Only part of the rows carry a size: once, few, many, or a class if the clone is expanded.

NA	TRBJ1-2	TRBD1	TRBV6-9	TGTGCCAGCAGTTATTCGAATAAGTCGAGGACAGGGACCCCGGTAGGTGGCTACACCTTC	CASSYSNKSRTGTPVGGYTF
NA	TRBJ1-1	NA	TRBV7-6	TGTGCCAGCAGCTTAGCTTATCCGGGTAACACTGAAGCTTTCTTT	CASSLAYPGNTEAFF
once	TRBJ2-2	NA	TRBV5-1	TGCGCCAGCAGCTTGGGACACAGGGTTGGCACCGGGGAGCTGTTTTTT	CASSLGHRVGTGELFF
NA	TRBJ1-1	TRBD1	TRBV9	TGTGCCAGCAGCGCGACAGGGGCCTCCATGAACACTGAAGCTTTCTTT	CASSATGASMNTEAFF
NA	TRBJ2-7	NA	TRBV10-3	TGTGCCATCAGTGAGTCCGGACTCGTCTACGAGCAGTACTTC	CAISESGLVYEQYF
NA	TRBJ2-2	TRBD1	TRBV28	TGTGCCAGCAGTCCCGGGACAGGGGGCCACACCGGGGAGCTGTTTTTT	CASSPGTGGHTGELFF
NA	TRBJ2-5	NA	TRBV4-3	TGCGCCAGCAGCCAAGAATTCTACGGGGGACAAGAGACCCAGTACTTC	CASSQEFYGGQETQYF
NA	TRBJ1-3	TRBD1	TRBV5-6	TGTGCCAGCAGCTGGGGGACAGGCCGCTCTGGAAACACCATATATTTT	CASSWGTGRSGNTIYF
once	TRBJ1-2	NA	TRBV4-1	TGCGCCAGCAGCCAAGAACCGGCGGCTAACTATGGCTACACCTTC	CASSQEPAANYGYTF
NA	TRBJ2-2	NA	TRBV11-2	TGTGCCAGCAGACCCGGGCCTCGGGGAACCGGGGAGCTGTTTTTT	CASRPGPRGTGELFF
NA	TRBJ2-2	TRBD1	TRBV4-3	TGCGCCAGCAGCCAAGAGGGGACAGGGTATTTCGGGGAGCTGTTTTTT	CASSQEGTGYFGELFF
NA	TRBJ1-1	TRBD1	TRBV10-1	TGCGCCAGCAGCACCTCGGGACAGGCCACTGGCTGGGCTTTCTTT	CASSTSGQATGWAFF
NA	TRBJ2-1	NA	TRBV11-2	TGTGCCAGCAGCTTATTCGGGACTCGATACAATGAGCAGTTCTTC	CASSLFGTRYNEQFF
NA	TRBJ2-1	TRBD2	TRBV5-4	TGTGCCAGCAGCTTGGGCGGGAGCTCCTACAATGAGCAGTTCTTC	CASSLGGSSYNEQFF
NA	TRBJ1-1	NA	TRBV15	TGTGCCACCAGCAGAGAGGGAGTAGTTGGGGGGGGGACTGAAGCTTTCTTT	CATSREGVVGGGTEAFF
NA	TRBJ1-2	NA	TRBV6-1	TGTGCCAGCAGCGGATGGGCAGGCAAGGACTATGGCTACACCTTC	CASSGWAGKDYGYTF
NA	TRBJ1-1	TRBD1	TRBV5-1	TGCGCCAGCAGCAGCCCTGACAGGGGGCTCACTGAAGCTTTCTTT	CASSSPDRGLTEAFF
NA	TRBJ2-7	NA	TRBV27	TGTGCCAGCAGTTTAAGGGGAAGGGGCTCCTACGAGCAGTACTTC	CASSLRGRGSYEQYF
few	TRBJ2-7	NA	TRBV4-2	TGTGCCAGCAGCCAAGGAGGAAACCAGGGGTACGAGCAGTACTTC	CASSQGGNQGYEQYF
NA	TRBJ2-7	NA	TRBV28	TGTGCCAGCAGTTTATCGTGGGCCGAGCAGTACTTC	CASSLSWAEQYF
NA	TRBJ2-7	NA	TRBV7-7	TGTGCTAGCAGCTTATCGGCAGGGCCCTACGAGCAGTACTTC	CASSLSAGPYEQYF
once	TRBJ2-2	NA	TRBV11-2	TGTGCCAGCAGCGTTGTAAAGCCCTACGGGGAGCTGTTTTTT	CASSVVKPYGELFF
NA	TRBJ1-5	TRBD1	TRBV2	TGTGCCAGCAGTGGGCTGGGGACAGGGGGCAGGGATCAGCCCCAGCATTTT	CASSGLGTGGRDQPQHF
NA	TRBJ2-1	NA	TRBV5-1	TGCGCCAGCAGCTTGGCCCCAGCGGGTCTCTACAATGAGCAGTTCTTC	CASSLAPAGLYNEQFF
NA	TRBJ1-1	NA	TRBV7-3	TGTGCCAGCAGCTCGGACTGGAACACTGAAGCTTTCTTT	CASSSDWNTEAFF
NA	TRBJ2-7	TRBD1	TRBV5-1	TGCGCCAGCAGCTTGAGGCCCGGGACAGGGGTAGCCTACGAGCAGTACTTC	CASSLRPGTGVAYEQYF
NA	TRBJ2-3	TRBD2	TRBV7-9	TGTGCCAGCAGCTTAGCGCGGGGGGGCCCCAGCACAGATACGCAGTATTTT	CASSLARGGPSTDTQYF
NA	TRBJ2-1	TRBD1	TRBV5-1	TGCGCCAGCAGCCTGGGACAGGGGACCTACAATGAGCAGTTCTTC	CASSLGQGTYNEQFF
NA	TRBJ1-2	TRBD1	TRBV5-1	TGCGCCAGCAGCCCTATACAGGGGGCCGAAGGCTACACCTTC	CASSPIQGAEGYTF
NA	TRBJ2-7	NA	TRBV21-1	TGTGCCAGCAGCAAAGGGCGCGGGATTGGCTACGAGCAGTACTTC	CASSKGRGIGYEQYF
once	TRBJ1-1	TRBD1	TRBV5-4	TGTGCCAGCAGCTTACAACAGGGGGCGTCGGCAGCTTTCTTT	CASSLQQGASAAFF
few	TRBJ1-5	NA	TRBV5-5	TGTGCCAGCAGCCCGACATGGGGGGTCGGCAATCAGCCCCAGCATTTT	CASSPTWGVGNQPQHF
NA	TRBJ2-3	TRBD2	TRBV30	TGTGCCTGGAGTAAGGGGGATACCGGGACTAGCGACACAGATACGCAGTATTTT	CAWSKGDTGTSDTDTQYF
NA	TRBJ1-4	NA	TRBV4-1	TGCGCCAGCAGCCAAGGGCGGTTTAATGAAAAACTGTTTTTT	CASSQGRFNEKLFF
few	TRBJ2-5	NA	TRBV11-2	TGTGCCAGCAGCCGAATAACCAGGGGTGAGACCCAGTACTTC	CASSRITRGETQYF
NA	TRBJ2-7	TRBD2	TRBV2	TGTGCCAGCAGTGAAGCGCCTGGGACTAGCGGGAGTTACGAGCAGTACTTC	CASSEAPGTSGSYEQYF
NA	TRBJ1-1	NA	TRBV18	TGTGCCAGCTCACCACCCAGGGGACGGACCACTGAAGCTTTCTTT	CASSPPRGRTTEAFF
few	TRBJ2-2	TRBD2	TRBV6-5	TGTGCCAGCAGTAGCGGGAGGGCCACCGGGGAGCTGTTTTTT	CASSSGRATGELFF
few	TRBJ2-1	TRBD2	TRBV12-5	TGTGCTAGTGGCCTGAGACTAGCGGGAGAGAGGAATGAGCAGTTCTTC	CASGLRLAGERNEQFF
NA	TRBJ1-2	TRBD1	TRBV7-9	TGTGCCAGCAGTCAGGACAGGGGGATAAGTGGCTACACCTTC	CASSQDRGISGYTF
NA	TRBJ2-1	TRBD1	TRBV5-8	TGTGCCAGCAGCCAAAGGCGGGACAGGGATTTCTCGCGCAATGAGCAGTTCTTC	CASSQRRDRDFSRNEQFF
NA	TRBJ1-2	NA	TRBV7-2	TGTGCCAGCAGCTTCAGGGGACCTTACTATGGCTACACCTTC	CASSFRGPYYGYTF
NA	TRBJ1-1	TRBD1	TRBV9	TGTGCCAGCAGCGTACAGGGGGCACGGACTGAAGCTTTCTTT	CASSVQGARTEAFF
NA	TRBJ2-7	TRBD2	TRBV4-1	TGCGCCAGCAGCCTAGAAGGGACTAGCTCCTACGAGCAGTACTTC	CASSLEGTSSYEQYF
NA	TRBJ2-6	NA	TRBV19	TGTGCCAGTAATAGCCTTTGGAGGGGCCCCTCTGGGGCCAACGTCCTGACTTTC	CASNSLWRGPSGANVLTF
once	TRBJ2-3	NA	TRBV28	TGTGCCAGCAGTACATCCCTCCACGGCACAGATACGCAGTATTTT	CASSTSLHGTDTQYF